The T cell receptor beta chain described here comes from a study of early T cells in non-severe SARS-CoV-2 infection. This clonotype was observed many times. TCRdb re-called the 5' RACE reads through MiXCR, storing one row per CDR3 protein. The sample has 70,000 to 75,000 distinct CDR3 sequences, roughly 13% seen once. Germline V CDR1 and CDR2: MGHRA, YSYEKL. This CDR3 is built from 13 residues. V was pared by 4 bases and J by 8 bases, with 11 bases between. This chain joins TRBV4-1 and TRBJ1-4, with TRBD1 as a possible D gene (6 bases). The receptor was derived from an adult who was a healthcare worker with PCR-confirmed SARS-CoV-2 infection or an uninfected control (not recorded which). Material for sequencing was whole blood. CDR3 amino acids: CASSLERGEKLFF. The CDR3 bases are TGCGCCAGCAGCCTGGAGAGGGGGGAAAAACTGTTTTTT.